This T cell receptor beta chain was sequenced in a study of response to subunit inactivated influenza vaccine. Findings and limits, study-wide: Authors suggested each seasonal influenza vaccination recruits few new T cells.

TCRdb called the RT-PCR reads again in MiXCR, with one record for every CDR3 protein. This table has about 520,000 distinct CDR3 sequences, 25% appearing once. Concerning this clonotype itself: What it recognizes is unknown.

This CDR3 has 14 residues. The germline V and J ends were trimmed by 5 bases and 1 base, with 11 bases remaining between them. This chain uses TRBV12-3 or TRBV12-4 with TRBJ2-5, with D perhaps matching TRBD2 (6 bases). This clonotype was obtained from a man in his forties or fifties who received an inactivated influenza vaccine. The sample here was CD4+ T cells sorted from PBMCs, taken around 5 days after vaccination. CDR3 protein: CASSPGGAQETQYF. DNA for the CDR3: TGTGCCAGCAGTCCAGGCGGGGCCCAAGAGACCCAGTACTTC.